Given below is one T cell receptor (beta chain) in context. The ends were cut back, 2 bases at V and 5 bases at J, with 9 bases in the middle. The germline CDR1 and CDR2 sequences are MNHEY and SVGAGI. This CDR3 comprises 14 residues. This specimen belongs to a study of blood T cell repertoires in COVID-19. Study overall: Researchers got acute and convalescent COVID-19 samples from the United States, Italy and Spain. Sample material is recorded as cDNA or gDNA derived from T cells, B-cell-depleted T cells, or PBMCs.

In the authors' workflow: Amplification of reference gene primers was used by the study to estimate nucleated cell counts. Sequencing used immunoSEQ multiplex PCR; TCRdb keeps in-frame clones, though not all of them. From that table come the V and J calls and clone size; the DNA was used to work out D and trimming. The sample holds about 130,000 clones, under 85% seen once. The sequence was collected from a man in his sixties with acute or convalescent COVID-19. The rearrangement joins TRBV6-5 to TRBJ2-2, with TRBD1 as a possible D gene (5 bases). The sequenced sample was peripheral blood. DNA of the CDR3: TGTGCCAGCAGTTACGAAAGGGGTACCGGGGAGCTGTTTTTT. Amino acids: CASSYERGTGELFF.